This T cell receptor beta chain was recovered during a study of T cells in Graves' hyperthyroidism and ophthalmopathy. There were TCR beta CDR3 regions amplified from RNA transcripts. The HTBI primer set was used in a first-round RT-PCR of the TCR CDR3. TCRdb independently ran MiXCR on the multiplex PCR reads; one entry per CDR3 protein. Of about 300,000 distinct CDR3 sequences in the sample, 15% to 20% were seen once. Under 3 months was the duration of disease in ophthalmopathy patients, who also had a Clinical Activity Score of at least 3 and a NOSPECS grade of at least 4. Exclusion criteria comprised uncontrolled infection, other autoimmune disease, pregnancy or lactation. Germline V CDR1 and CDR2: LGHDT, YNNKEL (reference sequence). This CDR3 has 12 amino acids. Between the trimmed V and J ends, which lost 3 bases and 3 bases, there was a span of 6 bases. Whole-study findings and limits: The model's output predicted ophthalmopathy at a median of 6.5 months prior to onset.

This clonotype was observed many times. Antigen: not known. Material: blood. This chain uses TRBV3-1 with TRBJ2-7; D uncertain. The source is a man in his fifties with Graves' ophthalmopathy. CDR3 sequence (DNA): TGTGCCAGCAGCCAGTCCTTCTACGAGCAGTACTTC. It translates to CASSQSFYEQYF.